A single sample gave rise to the 16 T cell receptor beta chains below, sequenced in a study of T cells in Graves' hyperthyroidism and ophthalmopathy. TCR beta CDR3 region amplification was performed from RNA transcripts. In the first-round RT-PCR of the TCR CDR3, the HTBI primer set was used. TCRdb re-called the multiplex PCR reads with MiXCR, one entry per CDR3 protein. Among about 250,000 distinct CDR3 sequences listed, approximately 25% were seen once. Sequences were obtained from blood. These receptors were taken from a woman in her thirties or forties with Graves' ophthalmopathy.

This clonotype was detected ten times or more. The chain has TRBV20-1 and TRBJ2-7; 7 bases align to TRBD2. This CDR3 contains 14 residues. The ends lost 5 bases at V and 7 bases at J; junction bases unmatched: 14. The germline gives CDR1 DFQATT, CDR2 SNEGSKA (reference sequence). CDR3 DNA: TGCAGTGCTCCCAGCGGGGAGGACCCCTGGGAGCAGTACTTC. Its translation is CSAPSGEDPWEQYF.

This clonotype showed up many times. The chain is built from TRBV20-1 and TRBJ2-7, with 9 bases aligning to TRBD2. Germline lookup yields CDR1 DFQATT and CDR2 SNEGSKA (reference sequence). The CDR3 consists of 14 residues. V lost 1 base and J lost 5; bases outside the gene matches: 6. The CDR3 protein is CSARAPSGTHEQYF. CDR3 nucleotide sequence: TGCAGTGCTAGAGCCCCTAGCGGGACCCACGAGCAGTACTTC.

This clonotype was counted at least ten times. The gene calls are TRBV28 and TRBJ2-5; a weak D match, TRBD1 (6 bases). The germline V gene encodes CDR1 MDHEN and CDR2 SYDVKM. Trimming cost V 8 bases and J 7 bases, with 17 bases left between them. The CDR3 is 13 residues long. Here the CDR3 DNA reads TGTGCCAGCGCGGACAGTGGTGTCGGGACCCAGTACTTC. Translating it yields CASADSGVGTQYF.

The chain recombines TRBV20-1 with TRBJ2-2, with 8 positions matching TRBD2. Germline CDR1 is DFQATT and CDR2 is SNEGSKA (reference sequence). V lost 4 bases and J lost 6; bases outside the gene matches: 10. The CDR3 consists of 15 residues. This chain's CDR3 is CSATLDGRAAGELFF. The CDR3 region has the DNA TGCAGTGCTACCCTAGACGGGAGGGCTGCCGGGGAGCTGTTTTTT.

This clonotype was found many times. The chain carries TRBV19 and TRBJ2-3, with D possibly being TRBD1 or TRBD2 (6 bases each). The germline V gene encodes CDR1 LNHDA and CDR2 SQIVND (reference sequence). The V end lost 7 bases, the J end lost 4 bases, and 15 bases lay between the germline ends. There are 14 residues in the CDR3. The CDR3 bases are TGTGCCAGTACACCCGGAGGGACATCAGATACGCAGTATTTT. Translation: CASTPGGTSDTQYF.

As for this clonotype: A single base separates this from a much larger clone, so it may be a read error. Because it lacks the conserved phenylalanine or tryptophan at the end, this CDR3 is likely a read error. The V call is TRBV20-1, the J call TRBJ2-7, with D unclear. Germline V gene sequence: CDR1 DFQATT, CDR2 SNEGSKA (reference sequence). This CDR3 contains 10 residues. Trimming removed 5 bases at V and 4 bases at J, with 6 bases between. The CDR3 region has the DNA TGCAGTGCTGCAGAATACGAGCAGTACCTC. Its protein is CSAAEYEQYL.

This clonotype was recorded at least ten times. The J gene is TRBJ2-2, the V gene TRBV30, with 10 bases fitting TRBD1. This CDR3 is built from 16 residues. The J segment lost 4 bases and the V segment lost 3 bases, leaving 8 bases of the junction unmatched. The germline V gene has CDR1 GTSNPN and CDR2 SVGIG (reference sequence). The CDR3 loop reads CAWSQTGGDVTGELFF. CDR3 nucleotides: TGTGCCTGGAGCCAGACAGGGGGCGATGTCACCGGGGAGCTGTTTTTT.

This clonotype was observed a few times. The V call is TRBV28, the J call TRBJ2-7; D remains ambiguous. Trimming pared 3 bases from V and 5 bases from J, leaving 14 bases between. The CDR3 has 14 amino acids. Germline loops: CDR1 MDHEN, CDR2 SYDVKM. Here the CDR3 reads CASSLFRGFDEQYF. CDR3 sequence (DNA): TGTGCCAGCAGTTTGTTTCGTGGTTTTGACGAGCAGTACTTC.

This clonotype was observed many times. V gene TRBV4-2 combines with J gene TRBJ2-6; D possibly corresponds to TRBD2 (6 bases). In germline, CDR1 is LGHNA, CDR2 YNFKEQ. CDR3 length: 19 residues. Trimming removed 0 bases at V and 1 base at J, with 16 bases between. The CDR3 region has the DNA TGTGCCAGCAGCCAAGACCGGTCAGGGACTCGATCTGGGGCCAACGTCCTGACTTTC. Translation gives CASSQDRSGTRSGANVLTF.

This clonotype was seen at least ten times. This chain links TRBV7-2 with TRBJ1-2; the match to TRBD1 covers 8 bases. Germline CDR1 and CDR2: SGHTA and FQGNSA. V gave up 1 base and J gave up 7 bases; unmatched junction bases: 5. This CDR3 has 14 amino acids. The CDR3 spells CASSLVQGAFGYTF. The CDR3 region has the DNA TGTGCCAGCAGCTTAGTCCAGGGGGCTTTTGGCTACACCTTC.

This clonotype was seen repeatedly, ten times or more. The chain has TRBV7-3 and TRBJ2-5, with a tentative D call TRBD2 (6 bases). The CDR3 consists of 15 residues. The V end was cut by 4 bases, the J end by 5 bases, with 17 bases between. Germline V gene lookup returns CDR1 SGHTA and CDR2 FQGTGA. The CDR3, as DNA: TGTGCCAGCAGCTACGTTCATGGGGGGTTGGAGACCCAGTACTTC. Protein: CASSYVHGGLETQYF. The full variable domain, in which reference TRBV7-3 and TRBJ2-5 provide the parts outside the CDR3, is GAGVSQTPSNKVTEKGKYVELRCDPISGHTALYWYRQSLGQGPEFLIYFQGTGAADDSGLPNDRFFAVRPEGSVSTLKIQRTERGDSAVYLCASSYVHGGLETQYFGPGTRLLVL.

In regard to this clonotype: This clone may be a read error of a much larger clone one base away. This CDR3 reads CAWERIDTQYF. The CDR3 DNA reads as TGTGCCTGGGAGCGGATAGATACGCAGTATTTT. This chain uses TRBV30 with TRBJ2-3; TRBD2 is a possible D gene (5 bases). The CDR3 has 11 residues. Trimming removed 5 bases at V and 5 bases at J, with 8 bases between. Looked up from germline, CDR1 is GTSNPN and CDR2 is SVGIG (reference sequence).

This clonotype was observed many times. CDR3 nucleotide sequence: TGTGCCAGCAGAGCCCATGGACAGTTCGGGGGGGAGACCCAGTACTTC. It yields the protein CASRAHGQFGGETQYF. This sequence joins TRBV6-5 and TRBJ2-5, with TRBD2 as a possible D gene (7 bases). This CDR3 has 16 residues. Germline CDR1 is MNHEY and CDR2 is SVGAGI. Deletions cut 6 bases from V and 5 bases from J, with 22 bases between.

The chain employs TRBV19 and TRBJ1-2; D is perhaps TRBD1 (6 bases). Trimming removed 5 bases at V and 4 bases at J, with 17 bases between. Germline CDR1 and CDR2: LNHDA and SQIVND (reference sequence). This CDR3 region has 15 residues. The CDR3 loop is CASSLQGPSGYGYTF. In DNA form, the CDR3 reads TGTGCCAGTAGTTTACAGGGACCTTCGGGCTATGGCTACACCTTC.

This clonotype was picked up many times. CDR3 sequence: CSASGDPSNQPQHF. The DNA of the CDR3 is TGCAGTGCTAGTGGGGACCCGAGCAATCAGCCCCAGCATTTT. The chain is built from TRBV20-1 and TRBJ1-5, with D possibly being TRBD1 (5 bases). The V gene's germline CDR1 is DFQATT and CDR2 SNEGSKA (reference sequence). Trimming stripped 3 bases from V and 1 base from J, with 10 bases between. The CDR3 contains 14 residues.

This clonotype has ten or more counts. J is TRBJ2-7 and V is TRBV5-1, with 8 nucleotides matching TRBD1. Germline values: CDR1 SGHRS, CDR2 YFSETQ. This CDR3 has 15 residues. V shed 1 base and J 2 bases; nucleotides not matched to a gene: 5. For the CDR3, the DNA is TGCGCCAGCAGCTTGCAGGGGGCCGGGCCCTACGAGCAGTACTTC. Amino acid sequence: CASSLQGAGPYEQYF.